The 28 T cell receptor beta chains below all came from one sample that was sequenced in a study of T cell changes during pregnancy in multiple sclerosis. Profiled with immunoSEQ multiplex PCR; TCRdb holds only in-frame clones, not every one. This table holds around 51,000 clones, around 93% found once. Sequencing was performed on peripheral blood, taken in the second trimester of pregnancy. These receptors were taken from a female donor with multiple sclerosis, enrolled in a pregnancy study.

The chain couples TRBV28 to TRBJ2-5; a weak D match, TRBD1 (6 bases). V lost 3 bases and J lost 3, with 17 bases in between. The CDR3 is 16 amino acids. Germline V gives CDR1 MDHEN, CDR2 SYDVKM. The CDR3 loop is CASSLGAETFKETQYF. CDR3 DNA: TGTGCCAGCAGTTTGGGGGCCGAAACTTTTAAAGAGACCCAGTACTTC.

The genes are TRBV5-6 and TRBJ2-7; 8 bases agree with TRBD2. The CDR3 is 14 residues long. The V gene's germline CDR1 is SGHDT and CDR2 YYEEEE. V shed 5 bases and J 4 bases; nucleotides not matched to a gene: 8. Here the CDR3 DNA reads TGTGCCAGCAGTGCAAGCGGGAGAGGTTACGAGCAGTACTTC. The encoded protein is CASSASGRGYEQYF.

The chain carries TRBV18 and TRBJ2-1; 9 bases match TRBD2. The junction had 5 bases not matched to a gene; V was cut back by 3 bases and J by 8 bases. This CDR3 is built from 14 residues. Germline V gene sequence: CDR1 KGHSH, CDR2 LQKENI. The DNA for the CDR3 is TGTGCCAGCTCACCGCCAGCGGGAGGAGATGAGCAGTTCTTC. Residues: CASSPPAGGDEQFF.

This chain connects TRBV7-3 to TRBJ2-7; D might be TRBD1 (6 bases). Germline lookup yields CDR1 SGHTA and CDR2 FQGTGA. V was trimmed by 5 bases and J by 5 bases, leaving 13 bases between them. The CDR3 runs 13 residues. The CDR3 region has the DNA TGTGCCAGCAGCCCACAAGGGGGACACGAGCAGTACTTC. Its protein is CASSPQGGHEQYF.

V gene TRBV9 combines with J gene TRBJ2-3; 7 bases are shared with TRBD2. This CDR3 spans 14 amino acids. CDR1 SGDLS and CDR2 YYNGEE come from the germline V gene. The junction had 1 base not matched to a gene; V was cut back by 0 bases and J by 3 bases. CDR3 sequence: CASSVELATDTQYF. As DNA, the CDR3 is TGTGCCAGCAGCGTAGAACTAGCGACAGATACGCAGTATTTT.

The chain recombines TRBV19 with TRBJ2-1; TRBD2 is a possible D gene (6 bases). The V end was cut by 5 bases, the J end by 4 bases, with 15 bases between. The CDR3 runs to 15 residues. The V gene's germline CDR1 is LNHDA and CDR2 SQIVND (reference sequence). The CDR3 DNA reads TGTGCCAGTAGTCCTACTAGCACGGGTTACAATGAGCAGTTCTTC. Translation gives CASSPTSTGYNEQFF.

The V call is TRBV19, the J call TRBJ2-1; 9 bases fit TRBD2. V lost 4 bases, J lost 0 bases, and 10 bases stayed unmatched. This CDR3 is 18 amino acids long. Germline CDR1 reads LNHDA; CDR2 reads SQIVND (reference sequence). The CDR3 nucleotides are TGTGCCAGTAGTACCCGAGTGGCGGGAGGGGGCTCCTACAATGAGCAGTTCTTC. The encoded protein is CASSTRVAGGGSYNEQFF.

V gene TRBV28 combines with J gene TRBJ1-3; a possible D gene is TRBD1 (5 bases). V lost 2 bases and J 0 bases, leaving 11 bases between the germline ends. The CDR3 runs 16 residues. From germline, CDR1 is MDHEN and CDR2 SYDVKM. CDR3 in amino acids: CASSLGAIDSGNTIYF. CDR3 in DNA: TGTGCCAGCAGTTTAGGGGCTATCGACTCTGGAAACACCATATATTTT.

The rearrangement joins TRBV28 to TRBJ1-5, with D hard to call. The CDR3 has 14 amino acids. V lost 1 base to trimming and J lost 6 bases, with 10 bases between them. The germline CDR1 and CDR2 sequences are MDHEN and SYDVKM. DNA of the CDR3: TGTGCCAGCAGTTTATTCCGAGGGTCTCAGCCCCAGCATTTT. Translated: CASSLFRGSQPQHF.

This CDR3 is CASSRKLNEQFF. CDR3 in DNA: TGTGCCAGCAGCCGAAAGCTCAATGAGCAGTTCTTC. The rearrangement uses TRBV11-3 and TRBJ2-1; no reliable D call. The CDR3 is made up of 12 amino acids. With 5 bases removed from V and 6 bases from J, the gap between germline ends came to 8 bases. Germline loops: CDR1 SGHNT, CDR2 YENEEA.

This chain links TRBV20-1 with TRBJ2-7; no clear D gene. The CDR3 runs to 11 residues. Germline-derived CDR1 and CDR2 are DFQATT and SNEGSKA (reference sequence). The CDR3 nucleotides read TGCGGCGCGCGGAGCTCCTACGAGCAGTACTTC. It codes for CGARSSYEQYF.

The rearrangement joins TRBV11-1 to TRBJ1-1, with D possibly TRBD1 on 6 matching bases. CDR3 length equals 14 residues. Germline loops: CDR1 SGHAT, CDR2 FQDESV (reference sequence). V was cut by 6 bases and J by 0 bases, with 11 bases left in between. The CDR3 region is CASSSNRVNTEAFF. In DNA, the CDR3 is TGTGCCAGCAGTTCAAACAGGGTGAACACTGAAGCTTTCTTT.

The rearrangement joins TRBV7-6 to TRBJ1-5; 9 nucleotides align to TRBD1. Germline lookup yields CDR1 SGHVS and CDR2 FNYEAQ. V dropped 5 bases and J dropped 5; count of bases not matched to a gene: 4. The CDR3 extends over 14 amino acids. CDR3 in DNA: TGTGCCAGCAGCCCCGGACAGGGGCATCAGCCCCAGCATTTT. This encodes CASSPGQGHQPQHF.

This clone was seen a handful of times. The chain combines TRBV28 with TRBJ2-7, with a tentative D call TRBD1 (5 bases). V was shortened by 7 bases and J by 3 bases, with 13 bases between the two germline ends. The CDR3 consists of 13 residues. Per the germline V gene, CDR1 is MDHEN and CDR2 is SYDVKM. The chain's CDR3 is CASIRVFIYEQYF. For the CDR3, the DNA is TGTGCCAGCATCAGGGTATTTATCTACGAGCAGTACTTC.

J is TRBJ2-3 and V is TRBV7-9; D may be TRBD2 (6 bases). Germline values: CDR1 SEHNR, CDR2 FQNEAQ (reference sequence). V lost 5 bases and J 4 bases, leaving 19 bases between the germline ends. The CDR3 covers 16 residues. This CDR3 reads CASSPPGLQSADTQYF. DNA of the CDR3: TGTGCCAGCAGCCCTCCGGGACTCCAATCTGCAGATACGCAGTATTTT.

The chain combines TRBV29-1 with TRBJ2-2; TRBD1 agrees at 8 bases. The CDR3 extends over 13 amino acids. CDR1 is SQVTM, CDR2 ANQGSEA, per germline. J was trimmed by 5 bases and V by 5 bases; bases with no gene match: 4. The CDR3 protein is CSVLTGDTGELFF. CDR3 in DNA: TGCAGCGTTTTGACAGGGGATACCGGGGAGCTGTTTTTT.

The chain carries TRBV5-1 and TRBJ2-1, with 7 bases identical to TRBD2. The germline V gene encodes CDR1 SGHRS and CDR2 YFSETQ. Trimming at V came to 0 bases and at J to 8 bases, leaving 8 bases not matched to a gene. The CDR3 extends over 15 amino acids. The CDR3 reads CASSLVGGSGDEQFF. For the CDR3, the DNA is TGCGCCAGCAGCTTGGTGGGCGGGAGTGGGGATGAGCAGTTCTTC.

This clone has a single count. The chain couples TRBV6-1 to TRBJ2-5; perhaps TRBD2 as D (6 bases). V lost 1 base and J 4 bases, leaving 13 bases between the germline ends. The CDR3 has 15 residues. Looked up from germline, CDR1 is MNHNS and CDR2 is SASEGT. The CDR3 spells CASSEGGGDLETQYF. In nucleotides, the CDR3 is TGTGCCAGCAGTGAAGGTGGTGGGGACTTAGAGACCCAGTACTTC.

The chain is built from TRBV27 and TRBJ1-4; TRBD1 is a possible D gene (5 bases). V dropped 7 bases and J dropped 7 bases, with 19 bases sitting between them. Germline V gene data show CDR1 as MNHEY and CDR2 as SMNVEV (reference sequence). The CDR3 extends over 15 amino acids. In DNA form, the CDR3 reads TGTGCCAGCAAGAGATTGGATGGGGGGTCTGAAAAACTGTTTTTT. This translates into CASKRLDGGSEKLFF.

The chain joins TRBV10-3 to TRBJ2-3; 8 bases agree with TRBD2. Germline CDR1 and CDR2: ENHRY and SYGVKD. The CDR3 loop spans 16 amino acids. With V trimmed by 4 bases and J by 6 bases, 12 bases remained unmatched. The CDR3 coding sequence is TGTGCCATCAGTGCTACTAGCGGTTCTCCAGAGGATACGCAGTATTTT. It codes for CAISATSGSPEDTQYF.

This chain connects TRBV18 to TRBJ2-3, with a tentative D call TRBD2 (5 bases). The germline V and J ends were trimmed by 3 bases and 3 bases, with 13 bases remaining between them. The CDR3 runs to 15 residues. Germline CDR1 is KGHSH and CDR2 is LQKENI. The chain's CDR3 is CASSPRQGGTDTQYF. The CDR3 region has the DNA TGTGCCAGCTCACCCCGACAAGGCGGGACAGATACGCAGTATTTT.

This clone is a singleton in its sample. The CDR3 DNA follows: TGTGCCAGCAGCTCTAGACAGGGGGGCACAGATACGCAGTATTTT. The encoded protein is CASSSRQGGTDTQYF. The chain carries TRBV7-9 and TRBJ2-3, with 9 bases lining up with TRBD1. The V and J ends lost 4 bases and 1 base, in that order; junction bases with no gene match: 3. The CDR3 covers 15 residues. CDR1 and CDR2 from the germline V gene are SEHNR and FQNEAQ (reference sequence).

The rearrangement links TRBV7-9 to TRBJ1-5; D ambiguous. The V gene lost 1 base and the J gene lost 6 bases, with 7 bases spanning the gap. The V gene's germline CDR1 is SEHNR and CDR2 FQNEAQ (reference sequence). The CDR3 loop spans 13 amino acids. The CDR3 DNA sequence: TGTGCCAGCAGCTTAGGGGCTGGTCAGCCCCAGCATTTT. Amino acids: CASSLGAGQPQHF.

The V gene is TRBV28, the J gene TRBJ2-3; 13 bases match TRBD2. Germline trimming cut 9 bases from V and 5 bases from J; bases unmatched to any gene: 8. From germline, CDR1 is MDHEN and CDR2 SYDVKM. This CDR3 has 15 amino acids. The CDR3 reads CARTSGRAPQDTQYF. The DNA of the CDR3 is TGTGCCAGAACTAGCGGGAGGGCCCCCCAAGATACGCAGTATTTT.

The CDR3 DNA sequence: TGTGCCAGCAGTTTGGGTTACGGGGGAAAAGGCTACACCTTC. Protein product: CASSLGYGGKGYTF. This chain links TRBV27 with TRBJ1-2; D might be TRBD1 (5 bases). Germline assignment: CDR1 MNHEY and CDR2 SMNVEV (reference sequence). Trimming removed 3 bases at V and 8 bases at J, with 16 bases between. CDR3 length equals 14 residues.

The DNA of the CDR3 is TGTGCCAGCAGCCACGGACTAGCCTACGAGCAGTACTTC. Its protein is CASSHGLAYEQYF. This chain connects TRBV11-2 to TRBJ2-7; the match to TRBD2 covers 7 bases. V lost 5 bases and J lost 2; bases outside the gene matches: 3. CDR1 is SGHAT and CDR2 is FQNNGV in the germline V gene. The CDR3 consists of 13 residues.

This rearrangement joins TRBV5-1 to TRBJ1-4, with D tentatively TRBD1 (6 bases). CDR3 length: 14 residues. Trimming stripped 4 bases from V and 12 bases from J, with 19 bases between. Germline-derived CDR1 and CDR2 are SGHRS and YFSETQ. The CDR3 loop is CASSPGAGAAELFF. The DNA of the CDR3 is TGCGCCAGCAGCCCTGGGGCAGGGGCGGCGGAACTGTTTTTT.

V and J are TRBV12-5 and TRBJ2-7, with D maybe TRBD1 (6 bases). The germline CDR1 and CDR2 sequences are LGHNT and FRNRAP. The CDR3 sequence is 15 residues long. V lost 1 base and J 0 bases, leaving 10 bases between the germline ends. The CDR3 spells CASGLGDTLSYEQYF. Written as DNA, the CDR3 is TGTGCTAGTGGTTTGGGGGACACACTCTCCTACGAGCAGTACTTC.